This T cell receptor beta chain emerged from a study of cytomegalovirus exposure and HLA in healthy donors. Study overall: The same platform used for the 600 to 750 first-cohort repertoires was also used for the roughly 130 validation repertoires, as a later analysis reported.

The donors were in the roughly 120-subject validation cohort, distinct from the approximately 700-subject first cohort. In this sample, this clone turned up once. In the same sample, other DNA sequences code for this CDR3. V was shortened by 3 bases and J by 0 bases, with 10 bases between the two germline ends. There are 14 residues in the CDR3. The germline CDR1 and CDR2 sequences are SGDLS and YYNGEE. Here immunoSEQ multiplex PCR was the method, and the copy in TCRdb shows in-frame clones only, minus some. This repertoire shows roughly 300,000 clones, roughly 88% found once; its top ten account for around 0.92%.

The genes are TRBV9 and TRBJ2-7, with D perhaps matching TRBD2 (6 bases). The sample taken for sequencing was PBMCs. The clonotype originates from a woman between 18 and 30 years old in good health and CMV-seronegative. CDR3 DNA: TGTGCCAGCAGCGGGAGGGACTCCTCCTACGAGCAGTACTTC. Amino acids: CASSGRDSSYEQYF.